A selection of T cell receptor beta chains follows, all from one sample in a study of blood T cells in healthy people across ages. MiXCR, run by TCRdb on the 5' RACE reads, gives a single entry per CDR3 protein. In the table there are approximately 1,700,000 distinct CDR3 sequences, about two fifths of which are singletons. The specimen was blood. These receptors were collected from a human donor in good health. Both conserved end residues are part of each CDR3. Fields, in order: J gene, D gene, clone size, CDR3 length, V gene, CDR3 DNA, CDR3 protein. D genes are given only for firm matches. Clone sizes are given selectively: once, few, many, or a class where the clone is expanded.

J gene: TRBJ1-2
D gene: -
clone size: -
CDR3 length: 12
V gene: TRBV6-2/TRBV6-3
CDR3 DNA: TGTGCCAGCAGGAACTCCGACTATGGCTACACCTTC
CDR3 protein: CASRNSDYGYTF

J gene: TRBJ2-7
D gene: TRBD2
clone size: few
CDR3 length: 18
V gene: TRBV7-3
CDR3 DNA: TGTGCCAGCAGCCCCTCCCGGGGAGGGGACCTCGCTCCCTACGAGCAGTACTTC
CDR3 protein: CASSPSRGGDLAPYEQYF

J gene: TRBJ1-2
D gene: -
clone size: few
CDR3 length: 14
V gene: TRBV7-2
CDR3 DNA: TGTGCCAGCAGCTCCGAATCTAGCCTTTATGGCTACACCTTC
CDR3 protein: CASSSESSLYGYTF

J gene: TRBJ2-7
D gene: -
clone size: -
CDR3 length: 12
V gene: TRBV6-1
CDR3 DNA: TGTGCCAGCACCTTCGCAACCTACGAGCAGTACTTC
CDR3 protein: CASTFATYEQYF

J gene: TRBJ2-7
D gene: -
clone size: -
CDR3 length: 13
V gene: TRBV10-3
CDR3 DNA: TGTGCCATCAGTGAGTCTTTCGGGAACGAGCAGTACTTC
CDR3 protein: CAISESFGNEQYF

J gene: TRBJ2-7
D gene: -
clone size: few
CDR3 length: 13
V gene: TRBV20-1
CDR3 DNA: TGCAGTGCTAGAGCGGGCCCTTCCAACGAGCAGTACTTC
CDR3 protein: CSARAGPSNEQYF

J gene: TRBJ2-7
D gene: -
clone size: -
CDR3 length: 15
V gene: TRBV11-1
CDR3 DNA: TGTGCCAGCAGCCTCACAGGTCCCATCTCCTACGAGCAGTACTTC
CDR3 protein: CASSLTGPISYEQYF

J gene: TRBJ2-7
D gene: TRBD1
clone size: few
CDR3 length: 14
V gene: TRBV5-1
CDR3 DNA: TGCGCCAGCAGGGCGACCGGGACAGTCTACGAGCAGTACTTC
CDR3 protein: CASRATGTVYEQYF

J gene: TRBJ1-5
D gene: -
clone size: -
CDR3 length: 16
V gene: TRBV5-5
CDR3 DNA: TGTGCCAGCAGCTGGGGGACGACGGGCGAAAATCAGCCCCAGCATTTT
CDR3 protein: CASSWGTTGENQPQHF

J gene: TRBJ2-7
D gene: -
clone size: -
CDR3 length: 12
V gene: TRBV28
CDR3 DNA: TGTGCCAGCAGTTTTGACCATCACGAGCAGTACTTC
CDR3 protein: CASSFDHHEQYF

J gene: TRBJ2-7
D gene: -
clone size: -
CDR3 length: 15
V gene: TRBV19
CDR3 DNA: TGTGCCAGTAGTATGCGCGACGGGGAAACCTACGAGCAGTACTTC
CDR3 protein: CASSMRDGETYEQYF

J gene: TRBJ2-4
D gene: -
clone size: few
CDR3 length: 14
V gene: TRBV6-2/TRBV6-3
CDR3 DNA: TGTGCCAGCAGTTACTCGGAGGGAGAGTACATTCAGTACTTC
CDR3 protein: CASSYSEGEYIQYF

J gene: TRBJ2-3
D gene: -
clone size: -
CDR3 length: 20
V gene: TRBV4-3
CDR3 DNA: TGCGCCAGCAGCCAAGAACCCCCTCTCGGCAGGAGGCTTGCCCTGAGTACGCAGTATTTT
CDR3 protein: CASSQEPPLGRRLALSTQYF

J gene: TRBJ2-4
D gene: -
clone size: -
CDR3 length: 15
V gene: TRBV9
CDR3 DNA: TGTGCCAGCAGCGCAACCGGGACACCGGTGGAAGAGCAGTACTTC
CDR3 protein: CASSATGTPVEEQYF

J gene: TRBJ1-4
D gene: -
clone size: -
CDR3 length: 15
V gene: TRBV5-1
CDR3 DNA: TGCGTCAGCAGCTCCGCCGGGTCCGGGGGGGAAAAACTGTTTTTT
CDR3 protein: CVSSSAGSGGEKLFF

J gene: TRBJ2-7
D gene: -
clone size: few
CDR3 length: 18
V gene: TRBV27
CDR3 DNA: TGTGCCAGCAGTTTAAGGGTCGATGGACCGAGGGACCCCTACGAGCAGTACTTC
CDR3 protein: CASSLRVDGPRDPYEQYF

J gene: TRBJ1-2
D gene: -
clone size: -
CDR3 length: 14
V gene: TRBV4-1
CDR3 DNA: TGCGCCAGCAGCCAGAGGGGGGGTACGCAGGGCTACACCTTC
CDR3 protein: CASSQRGGTQGYTF

J gene: TRBJ1-1
D gene: TRBD1
clone size: -
CDR3 length: 13
V gene: TRBV29-1
CDR3 DNA: TGCAACGTCCGCAGGGGGGGGAACACTGAAGCTTTCTTT
CDR3 protein: CNVRRGGNTEAFF

J gene: TRBJ2-7
D gene: -
clone size: -
CDR3 length: 15
V gene: TRBV7-7
CDR3 DNA: TGTGCCAGCGCAAAAGGAGCCCGGGGGACCTACGAGCAGTACTTC
CDR3 protein: CASAKGARGTYEQYF

J gene: TRBJ1-1
D gene: -
clone size: few
CDR3 length: 13
V gene: TRBV10-3
CDR3 DNA: TGTGCCATCGTCGAGGGCTCGGGCTCTGAAGCTTTCTTT
CDR3 protein: CAIVEGSGSEAFF

J gene: TRBJ2-7
D gene: -
clone size: -
CDR3 length: 15
V gene: TRBV18
CDR3 DNA: TGTGCCAGCTCACCAGGAAAGAGGGGCAACTACGAGCAGTACTTC
CDR3 protein: CASSPGKRGNYEQYF

J gene: TRBJ2-1
D gene: TRBD2
clone size: few
CDR3 length: 18
V gene: TRBV7-2
CDR3 DNA: TGTGCCAGCAGCTTAGCTAGCGGGGGGACTCCTAGCGGCGGTGAGCAGTTCTTC
CDR3 protein: CASSLASGGTPSGGEQFF

J gene: TRBJ2-7
D gene: TRBD1
clone size: few
CDR3 length: 14
V gene: TRBV5-1
CDR3 DNA: TGCGCCAGCAGACACGGACAGGGGAATGACGAGCAGTACTTC
CDR3 protein: CASRHGQGNDEQYF

J gene: TRBJ1-2
D gene: TRBD1
clone size: few
CDR3 length: 14
V gene: TRBV19
CDR3 DNA: TGTGCCACCTCACGTCAGGGGGCCGACTATGGCTACACCTTC
CDR3 protein: CATSRQGADYGYTF

J gene: TRBJ1-5
D gene: -
clone size: few
CDR3 length: 16
V gene: TRBV7-2
CDR3 DNA: TGTGCCAGCACCTTAAATTCCGGTACGGCTAATCAGCCCCAGCATTTT
CDR3 protein: CASTLNSGTANQPQHF

J gene: TRBJ2-7
D gene: TRBD1
clone size: -
CDR3 length: 19
V gene: TRBV7-2
CDR3 DNA: TGTGCCAGCAGCCCATCCGACAGGGGGTGGGTAAGCTCCTACAATGAGCAGTACTTC
CDR3 protein: CASSPSDRGWVSSYNEQYF

J gene: TRBJ2-1
D gene: TRBD2
clone size: -
CDR3 length: 15
V gene: TRBV4-1
CDR3 DNA: TGCGCCAGCAGCCGTGGGACTAGGGAAGGCAATGAGCAGATCTTC
CDR3 protein: CASSRGTREGNEQIF

J gene: TRBJ2-1
D gene: -
clone size: -
CDR3 length: 13
V gene: TRBV20-1
CDR3 DNA: TGCAGTGCCAGCAGACAGGCCTCAGAGACCCAGTTCTTC
CDR3 protein: CSASRQASETQFF

J gene: TRBJ2-2
D gene: TRBD1
clone size: -
CDR3 length: 17
V gene: TRBV7-9
CDR3 DNA: TGTGCCAGCAACATCCCCGGGACAGGGCGTAACACCGGGGAGCTGTTTTTT
CDR3 protein: CASNIPGTGRNTGELFF

J gene: TRBJ2-3
D gene: -
clone size: -
CDR3 length: 14
V gene: TRBV10-3
CDR3 DNA: TGTGCCACCAGGGAGACAGGACGATCAGATACGCAGTATTTT
CDR3 protein: CATRETGRSDTQYF

J gene: TRBJ2-5
D gene: -
clone size: few
CDR3 length: 16
V gene: TRBV7-8
CDR3 DNA: TGTGCCAGCAGCTTAGGGGGGCGCCAGGAGGCGAAGACCCAGTACTTC
CDR3 protein: CASSLGGRQEAKTQYF

J gene: TRBJ1-2
D gene: -
clone size: few
CDR3 length: 18
V gene: TRBV7-9
CDR3 DNA: TGTGCCAGCAGCTTACCAGCCGAATTTGGACGGGGCAGGCCTGGCTACACCTTC
CDR3 protein: CASSLPAEFGRGRPGYTF

J gene: TRBJ2-7
D gene: TRBD2
clone size: -
CDR3 length: 14
V gene: TRBV7-9
CDR3 DNA: TGTGCCAGCAGCTCGTCCGGGGGGAGGAACGAGCAGTACTTC
CDR3 protein: CASSSSGGRNEQYF

J gene: TRBJ1-2
D gene: -
clone size: -
CDR3 length: 13
V gene: TRBV10-3
CDR3 DNA: TGTGCCATCAGTGAGGTACGCACTACGGGCTACACCTTC
CDR3 protein: CAISEVRTTGYTF

J gene: TRBJ2-5
D gene: TRBD2
clone size: once
CDR3 length: 13
V gene: TRBV12-3/TRBV12-4
CDR3 DNA: TGTGCCAGCAGGGAGGGACTAGGGGAGACCCAGTACTTC
CDR3 protein: CASREGLGETQYF

J gene: TRBJ1-5
D gene: TRBD1
clone size: -
CDR3 length: 16
V gene: TRBV12-3/TRBV12-4
CDR3 DNA: TGTGCCAGCAGTTTACAGGGGGGGGCAGCGGGTCAGCCCCAGCATTTT
CDR3 protein: CASSLQGGAAGQPQHF

J gene: TRBJ2-7
D gene: -
clone size: -
CDR3 length: 13
V gene: TRBV12-3/TRBV12-4
CDR3 DNA: TGTGCCAGCAGTTTTAAGGATACCTACGAGCAGTACTTC
CDR3 protein: CASSFKDTYEQYF

J gene: TRBJ1-5
D gene: TRBD1
clone size: -
CDR3 length: 15
V gene: TRBV2
CDR3 DNA: TGTGCCAGCAGTTTGGACAGGGCCACCAATCAGCCCCAGCATTTT
CDR3 protein: CASSLDRATNQPQHF

J gene: TRBJ2-3
D gene: TRBD1
clone size: -
CDR3 length: 16
V gene: TRBV28
CDR3 DNA: TGTGCCAGCAGTTACTGGGACAGGGTAAGGTCAGATACGCAGTATTTT
CDR3 protein: CASSYWDRVRSDTQYF

J gene: TRBJ2-7
D gene: -
clone size: -
CDR3 length: 14
V gene: TRBV19
CDR3 DNA: TGTGCCAGTAGCACACTTGGGCATTCCTACGAGCAGTACTTC
CDR3 protein: CASSTLGHSYEQYF

J gene: TRBJ1-2
D gene: -
clone size: few
CDR3 length: 15
V gene: TRBV27
CDR3 DNA: TGTGCCAGCAGTTTATCGAGCGGGGTTTTTCATGGCTACACCTTC
CDR3 protein: CASSLSSGVFHGYTF

J gene: TRBJ1-2
D gene: -
clone size: few
CDR3 length: 13
V gene: TRBV29-1
CDR3 DNA: TGCAGCGTGGCCCCCGGGCAGATATATGGCTACACCTTC
CDR3 protein: CSVAPGQIYGYTF

J gene: TRBJ2-7
D gene: -
clone size: -
CDR3 length: 14
V gene: TRBV7-9
CDR3 DNA: TGTGCCAGCAGCTGGTCACAGGATTCCTACGAGCAGTACTTC
CDR3 protein: CASSWSQDSYEQYF

J gene: TRBJ2-3
D gene: TRBD1
clone size: -
CDR3 length: 17
V gene: TRBV7-9
CDR3 DNA: TGTGCCAGCAGCCCCTCTTACGGCAGGGGGACCACAGATACGCAGTATTTT
CDR3 protein: CASSPSYGRGTTDTQYF

J gene: TRBJ2-1
D gene: -
clone size: -
CDR3 length: 14
V gene: TRBV7-2
CDR3 DNA: TGTGCCAGCAGCTTAGACCCCAGGGGCGGTGAGCGGTTCTTC
CDR3 protein: CASSLDPRGGERFF

J gene: TRBJ1-5
D gene: -
clone size: few
CDR3 length: 15
V gene: TRBV4-1
CDR3 DNA: TGCGCCAGCAGCCAAGAGGGCAGGGCGGATCAGCCCCAGCATTTT
CDR3 protein: CASSQEGRADQPQHF

J gene: TRBJ2-2
D gene: TRBD2
clone size: few
CDR3 length: 17
V gene: TRBV4-1
CDR3 DNA: TGCGCCAGCAGCCCCCATAGCGGGGGGGCGAACACCGGGGAGCTGTTTTTT
CDR3 protein: CASSPHSGGANTGELFF

J gene: TRBJ2-6
D gene: -
clone size: -
CDR3 length: 14
V gene: TRBV20-1
CDR3 DNA: TGCAGTGCTCGGAGGTTTTCTGGGGCCAACGTCCTGACTTTC
CDR3 protein: CSARRFSGANVLTF

J gene: TRBJ2-7
D gene: -
clone size: -
CDR3 length: 11
V gene: TRBV29-1
CDR3 DNA: TGCAGCGTTGTTTATCAGTACGAGCAGTACTTC
CDR3 protein: CSVVYQYEQYF

J gene: TRBJ1-5
D gene: -
clone size: -
CDR3 length: 9
V gene: TRBV6-7
CDR3 DNA: TGTGCCAGCAGCCGGCCCCAGCATTTT
CDR3 protein: CASSRPQHF

J gene: TRBJ1-1
D gene: -
clone size: -
CDR3 length: 13
V gene: TRBV21-1
CDR3 DNA: TGTGCCAGGTTAACAGGGGTCAACACTGAAGCTTTCTTT
CDR3 protein: CARLTGVNTEAFF

J gene: TRBJ2-7
D gene: TRBD1
clone size: -
CDR3 length: 12
V gene: TRBV10-3
CDR3 DNA: TGTACCAGCATCGGGACAGGGGTTGAGCAGTACTTC
CDR3 protein: CTSIGTGVEQYF

J gene: TRBJ2-7
D gene: -
clone size: -
CDR3 length: 15
V gene: TRBV4-1
CDR3 DNA: TGCGCCAGCAGCCAAGTTAGGCAGCTGACCTACGAGCAGTACTTC
CDR3 protein: CASSQVRQLTYEQYF

J gene: TRBJ1-2
D gene: -
clone size: few
CDR3 length: 13
V gene: TRBV20-1
CDR3 DNA: TGCAGTGCTGGAGACAGGAATCTTTATGGCTACACCTTC
CDR3 protein: CSAGDRNLYGYTF

J gene: TRBJ2-3
D gene: -
clone size: -
CDR3 length: 14
V gene: TRBV20-1
CDR3 DNA: TGCAGTGCTAGAGATATGGGGGGCCCAGATACGCAGTATTTT
CDR3 protein: CSARDMGGPDTQYF